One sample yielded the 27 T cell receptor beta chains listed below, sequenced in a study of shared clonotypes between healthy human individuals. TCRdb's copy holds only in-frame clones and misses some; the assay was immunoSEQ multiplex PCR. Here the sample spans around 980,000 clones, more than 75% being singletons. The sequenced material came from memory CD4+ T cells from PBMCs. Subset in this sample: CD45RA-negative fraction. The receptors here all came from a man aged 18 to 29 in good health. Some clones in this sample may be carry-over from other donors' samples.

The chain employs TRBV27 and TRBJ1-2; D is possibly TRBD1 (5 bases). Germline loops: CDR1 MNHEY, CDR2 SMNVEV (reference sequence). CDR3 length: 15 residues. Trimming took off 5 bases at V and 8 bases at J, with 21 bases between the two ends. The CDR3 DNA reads TGTGCCAGCAGTCCCCGGGACCGCCCTCTAGCAGGCTACACCTTC. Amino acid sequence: CASSPRDRPLAGYTF.

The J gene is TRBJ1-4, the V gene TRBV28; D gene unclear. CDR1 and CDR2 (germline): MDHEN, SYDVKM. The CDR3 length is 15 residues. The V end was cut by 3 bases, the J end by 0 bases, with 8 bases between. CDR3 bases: TGTGCCAGCAGTTTTTATGGGTCAACTAATGAAAAACTGTTTTTT. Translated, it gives CASSFYGSTNEKLFF.

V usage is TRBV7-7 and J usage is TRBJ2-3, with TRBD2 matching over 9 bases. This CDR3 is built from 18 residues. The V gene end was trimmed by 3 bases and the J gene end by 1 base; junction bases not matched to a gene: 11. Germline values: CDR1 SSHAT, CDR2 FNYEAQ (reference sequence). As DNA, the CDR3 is TGTGCCAGCAGCTTGGGAAGCGGGGGGCCTTCGGGCACAGATACGCAGTATTTT. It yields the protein CASSLGSGGPSGTDTQYF.

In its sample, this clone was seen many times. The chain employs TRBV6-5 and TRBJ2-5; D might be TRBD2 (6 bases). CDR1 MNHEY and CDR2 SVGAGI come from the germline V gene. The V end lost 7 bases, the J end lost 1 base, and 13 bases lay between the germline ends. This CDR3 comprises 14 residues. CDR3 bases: TGTGCCAGCAAAATAGCGGCCTCCCAAGAGACCCAGTACTTC. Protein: CASKIAASQETQYF.

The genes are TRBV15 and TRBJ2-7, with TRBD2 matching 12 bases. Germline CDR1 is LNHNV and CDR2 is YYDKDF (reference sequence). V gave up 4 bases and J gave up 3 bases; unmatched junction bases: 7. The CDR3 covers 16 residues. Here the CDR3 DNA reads TGTGCCACCAGCACCTTCCTAGCGGGAGGGTTCTACGAGCAGTACTTC. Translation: CATSTFLAGGFYEQYF.

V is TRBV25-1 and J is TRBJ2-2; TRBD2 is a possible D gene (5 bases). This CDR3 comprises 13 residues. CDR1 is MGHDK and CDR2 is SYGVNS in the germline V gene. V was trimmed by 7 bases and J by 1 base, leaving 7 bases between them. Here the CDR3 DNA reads TGTGCCAGCACCAGCGGGAACACCGGGGAGCTGTTTTTT. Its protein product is CASTSGNTGELFF.

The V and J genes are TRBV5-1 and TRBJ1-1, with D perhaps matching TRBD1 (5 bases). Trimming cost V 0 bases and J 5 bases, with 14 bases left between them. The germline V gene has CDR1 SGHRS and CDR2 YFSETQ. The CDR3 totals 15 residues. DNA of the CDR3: TGCGCCAGCAGCTTGGCCGGGTCGGAGGGGACTGAAGCTTTCTTT. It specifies CASSLAGSEGTEAFF.

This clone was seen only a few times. CDR3 in DNA: TGTGCCACCAATATGGGACAGGGCGGGGGCTACACCTTC. Its translation: CATNMGQGGGYTF. The chain combines TRBV2 with TRBJ1-2; 9 bases are shared with TRBD1. Germline values: CDR1 SNHLY, CDR2 FYNNEI. CDR3 length: 13 amino acids. V lost 10 bases, J lost 8 bases, and 11 bases stayed unmatched.

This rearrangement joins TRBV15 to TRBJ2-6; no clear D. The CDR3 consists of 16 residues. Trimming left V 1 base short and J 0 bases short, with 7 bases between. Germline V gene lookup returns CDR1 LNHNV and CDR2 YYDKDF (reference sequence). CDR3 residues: CATSRGTGSGANVLTF. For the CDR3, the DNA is TGTGCCACCAGCAGAGGGACGGGCTCTGGGGCCAACGTCCTGACTTTC. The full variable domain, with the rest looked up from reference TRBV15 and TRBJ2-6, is DAMVIQNPRYQVTQFGKPVTLSCSQTLNHNVMYWYQQKSSQAPKLLFHYYDKDFNNEADTPDNFQSRRPNTSFCFLDIRSPGLGDTAMYLCATSRGTGSGANVLTFGAGSRLTVL.

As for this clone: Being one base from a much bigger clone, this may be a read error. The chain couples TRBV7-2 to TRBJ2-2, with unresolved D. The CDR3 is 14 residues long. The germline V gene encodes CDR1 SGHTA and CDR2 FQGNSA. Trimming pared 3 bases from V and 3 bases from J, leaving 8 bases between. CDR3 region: CTSSFSWDTGELFF. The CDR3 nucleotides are TGTACCAGCAGCTTTTCATGGGACACCGGGGAGCTGTTTTTT.

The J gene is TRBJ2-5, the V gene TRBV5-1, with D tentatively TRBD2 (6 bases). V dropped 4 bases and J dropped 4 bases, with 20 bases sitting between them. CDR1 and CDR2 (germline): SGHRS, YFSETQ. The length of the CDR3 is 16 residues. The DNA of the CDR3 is TGCGCCAGCAGCCCAAGGGGTGGAGGGGCTGTAGAGACCCAGTACTTC. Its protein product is CASSPRGGGAVETQYF. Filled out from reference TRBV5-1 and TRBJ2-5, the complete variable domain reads KAGVTQTPRYLIKTRGQQVTLSCSPISGHRSVSWYQQTPGQGLQFLFEYFSETQRNKGNFPGRFSGRQFSNSRSEMNVSTLELGDSALYLCASSPRGGGAVETQYFGPGTRLLVL.

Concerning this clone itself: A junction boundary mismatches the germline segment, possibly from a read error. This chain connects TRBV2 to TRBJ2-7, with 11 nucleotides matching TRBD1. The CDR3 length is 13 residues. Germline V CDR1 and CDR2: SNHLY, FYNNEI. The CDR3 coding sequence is TGTGCCAGCAGTGACGGGGACAGGGGGAAGGCCGACTTC. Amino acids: CASSDGDRGKADF.

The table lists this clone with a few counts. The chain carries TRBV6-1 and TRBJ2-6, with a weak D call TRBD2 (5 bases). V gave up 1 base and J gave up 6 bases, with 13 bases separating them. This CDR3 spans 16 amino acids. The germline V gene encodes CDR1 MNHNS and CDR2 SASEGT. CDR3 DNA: TGTGCCAGCAGTGAAGGGGGAGTCAGGTCGGCCAACGTCCTGACTTTC. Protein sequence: CASSEGGVRSANVLTF.

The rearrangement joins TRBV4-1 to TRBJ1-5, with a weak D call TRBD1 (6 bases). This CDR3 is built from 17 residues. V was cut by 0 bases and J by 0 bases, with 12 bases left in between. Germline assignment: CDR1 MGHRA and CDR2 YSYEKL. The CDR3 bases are TGCGCCAGCAGCCAAGAAGGGGGGGTATATAGCAATCAGCCCCAGCATTTT. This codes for CASSQEGGVYSNQPQHF.

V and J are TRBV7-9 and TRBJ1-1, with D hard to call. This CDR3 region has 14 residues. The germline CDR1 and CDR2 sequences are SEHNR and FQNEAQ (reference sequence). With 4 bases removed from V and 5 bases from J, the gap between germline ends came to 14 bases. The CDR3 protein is CASSSIGAETEAFF. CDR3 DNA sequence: TGTGCCAGCAGCTCCATCGGCGCGGAGACTGAAGCTTTCTTT.

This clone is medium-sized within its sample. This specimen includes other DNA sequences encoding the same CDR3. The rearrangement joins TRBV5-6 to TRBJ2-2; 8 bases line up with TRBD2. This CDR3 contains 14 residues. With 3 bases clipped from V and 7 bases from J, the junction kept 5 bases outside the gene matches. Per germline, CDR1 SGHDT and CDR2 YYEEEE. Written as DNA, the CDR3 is TGTGCCAGCAGCTGGGGACTAGAAAGCGGGGAGCTGTTTTTT. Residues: CASSWGLESGELFF.

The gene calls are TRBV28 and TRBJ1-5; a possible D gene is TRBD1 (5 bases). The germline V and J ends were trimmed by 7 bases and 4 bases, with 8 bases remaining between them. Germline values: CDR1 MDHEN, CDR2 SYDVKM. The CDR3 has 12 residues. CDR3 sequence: CASTPGNQPQHF. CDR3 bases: TGTGCCAGCACCCCAGGGAATCAGCCCCAGCATTTT. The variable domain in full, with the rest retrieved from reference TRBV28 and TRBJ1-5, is DVKVTQSSRYLVKRTGEKVFLECVQDMDHENMFWYRQDPGLGLRLIYFSYDVKMKEKGDIPEGYSVSREKKERFSLILESASTNQTSMYLCASTPGNQPQHFGDGTRLSIL.

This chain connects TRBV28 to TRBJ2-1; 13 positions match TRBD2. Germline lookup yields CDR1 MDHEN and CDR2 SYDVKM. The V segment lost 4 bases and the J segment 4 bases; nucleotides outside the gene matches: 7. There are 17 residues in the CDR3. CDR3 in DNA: TGTGCCAGCAGTTCCAGACTAGCGGGAGGAGTATACAATGAGCAGTTCTTC. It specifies CASSSRLAGGVYNEQFF.

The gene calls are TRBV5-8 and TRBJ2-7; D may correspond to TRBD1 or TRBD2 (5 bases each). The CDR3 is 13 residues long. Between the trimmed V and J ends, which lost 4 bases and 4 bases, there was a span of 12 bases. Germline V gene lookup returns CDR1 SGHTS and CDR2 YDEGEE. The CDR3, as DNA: TGTGCCAGCAGCCGGGACCCCGGTTACGAGCAGTACTTC. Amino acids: CASSRDPGYEQYF.

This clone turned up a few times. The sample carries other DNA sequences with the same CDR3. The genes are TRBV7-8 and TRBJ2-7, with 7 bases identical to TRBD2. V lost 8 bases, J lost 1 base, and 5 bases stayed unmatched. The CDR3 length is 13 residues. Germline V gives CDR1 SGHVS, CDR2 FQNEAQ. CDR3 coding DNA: TGTGCCAGCGGAGGACTAGGGTCCTACGAGCAGTACTTC. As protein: CASGGLGSYEQYF.

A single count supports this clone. The CDR3 sequence is CASWTGDKNYGYTF. CDR3 bases: TGTGCCAGCTGGACAGGGGATAAAAACTATGGCTACACCTTC. The chain uses TRBV28 and TRBJ1-2; the match to TRBD1 covers 9 bases. CDR3 length: 14 amino acids. Germline assignment: CDR1 MDHEN and CDR2 SYDVKM. V was pared by 8 bases and J by 2 bases, with 6 bases of the junction left unmatched.

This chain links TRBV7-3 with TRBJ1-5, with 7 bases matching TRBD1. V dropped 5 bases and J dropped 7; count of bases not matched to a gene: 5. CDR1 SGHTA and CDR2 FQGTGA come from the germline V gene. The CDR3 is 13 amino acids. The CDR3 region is CASSLDRAQPQHF. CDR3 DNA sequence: TGTGCCAGCAGCCTAGACAGGGCCCAGCCCCAGCATTTT.

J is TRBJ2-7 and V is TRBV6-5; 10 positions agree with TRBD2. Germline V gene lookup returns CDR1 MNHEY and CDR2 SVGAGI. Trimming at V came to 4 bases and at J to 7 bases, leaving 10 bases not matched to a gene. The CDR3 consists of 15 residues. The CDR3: CASSSPSGRVGEQYF. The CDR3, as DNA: TGTGCCAGCAGTTCCCCCAGCGGGAGGGTCGGTGAGCAGTACTTC.

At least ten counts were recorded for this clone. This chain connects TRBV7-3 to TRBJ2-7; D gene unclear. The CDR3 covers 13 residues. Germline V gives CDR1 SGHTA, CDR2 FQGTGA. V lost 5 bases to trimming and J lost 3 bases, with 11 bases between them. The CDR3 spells CASSPDGSYEQYF. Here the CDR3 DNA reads TGTGCCAGCAGCCCAGACGGAAGCTACGAGCAGTACTTC.

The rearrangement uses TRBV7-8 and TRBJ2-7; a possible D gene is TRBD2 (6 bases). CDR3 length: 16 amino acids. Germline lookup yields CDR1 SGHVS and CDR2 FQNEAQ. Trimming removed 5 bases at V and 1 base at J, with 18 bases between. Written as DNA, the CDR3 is TGTGCCAGCAGCCCCGAAGTTGTGCTAGCGTCCTACGAGCAGTACTTC. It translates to CASSPEVVLASYEQYF.

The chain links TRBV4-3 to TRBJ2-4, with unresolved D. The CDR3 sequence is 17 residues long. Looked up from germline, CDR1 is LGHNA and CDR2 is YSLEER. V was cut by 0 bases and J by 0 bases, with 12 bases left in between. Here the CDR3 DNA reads TGCGCCAGCAGCCAAGATGCTCGAACTTTAGCCAAAAACATTCAGTACTTC. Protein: CASSQDARTLAKNIQYF.

CDR3 in amino acids: CASSLVAGGLDTQYF. The CDR3 DNA reads as TGTGCCAGCAGCCTCGTAGCGGGGGGTTTAGATACGCAGTATTTT. The J gene is TRBJ2-3, the V gene TRBV7-2, with 10 bases lining up with TRBD2. Germline CDR1 reads SGHTA; CDR2 reads FQGNSA. The CDR3 extends over 15 amino acids. The J segment lost 5 bases and the V segment lost 5 bases, leaving 7 bases of the junction unmatched.